Presented here are 14 T cell receptor beta chains from one specimen sequenced in a study of cytotoxic CD8 clonotypes in ibrutinib-treated CLL. This table comes from immunoSEQ multiplex PCR, and its TCRdb copy is limited to in-frame clones, with some not included. Counted here are approximately 340,000 clones, 60% to 80% occurring once; the ten biggest clones make up around 6.3%. The input for sequencing was PBMCs, taken after 36 months of ibrutinib treatment. Every receptor here comes from a human donor with chronic lymphocytic leukemia.

This clone was seen a handful of times. The chain employs TRBV19 and TRBJ2-1; D is ambiguous. Deletions cut 4 bases from V and 9 bases from J, with 19 bases between. The germline CDR1 and CDR2 sequences are LNHDA and SQIVND (reference sequence). The CDR3 totals 15 residues. CDR3 nucleotide sequence: TGTGCCAGTAGTAAGGTCCTAGGCTTCGAGGCTGAGCAGTTCTTC. It codes for CASSKVLGFEAEQFF.

This chain links TRBV5-1 with TRBJ2-1; tentative D call: TRBD2 (5 bases). Germline V CDR1 and CDR2: SGHRS, YFSETQ. This CDR3 has 15 amino acids. Trimming stripped 5 bases from V and 0 bases from J, with 12 bases between. The CDR3 DNA follows: TGCGCCAGCAGACCTCTGAGCGGCTCCTACAATGAGCAGTTCTTC. Translation: CASRPLSGSYNEQFF.

The J gene is TRBJ2-7, the V gene TRBV4-3, with D tentatively TRBD1 (5 bases). V lost 4 bases and J lost 2, with 18 bases in between. The germline CDR1 and CDR2 sequences are LGHNA and YSLEER. The CDR3 length is 16 residues. The CDR3 DNA sequence: TGCGCCAGCAGCCTAAGGCATGACAGACAAGCCTACGAGCAGTACTTC. Protein product: CASSLRHDRQAYEQYF.

The rearrangement joins TRBV6-1 to TRBJ1-3, with D uncertain. The germline gives CDR1 MNHNS, CDR2 SASEGT. The V end was cut by 6 bases, the J end by 4 bases, with 7 bases between. This CDR3 spans 12 amino acids. The CDR3 loop is CASSRVGNTIYF. The DNA of the CDR3 is TGTGCCAGCAGCCGGGTAGGAAACACCATATATTTT.

This chain connects TRBV15 to TRBJ1-4; D might be TRBD1 (6 bases). Per the germline V gene, CDR1 is LNHNV and CDR2 is YYDKDF (reference sequence). The CDR3 is 15 residues long. V was clipped by 0 bases and J by 8 bases, with 13 bases between them. CDR3 residues: CATSRDLGTREKLFF. The CDR3 bases are TGTGCCACCAGCAGAGATTTAGGGACACGGGAAAAACTGTTTTTT.

This rearrangement joins TRBV7-3 to TRBJ2-1; D assignment may be TRBD1 or TRBD2 (5 bases each). The CDR3 has 17 residues. The V gene lost 2 bases and the J gene lost 0 bases, with 14 bases spanning the gap. Germline CDR1 SGHTA, CDR2 FQGTGA. As DNA, the CDR3 is TGTGCCAGCAGCTTATTCCCAGGGACGAGCTCCTACAATGAGCAGTTCTTC. Its translation is CASSLFPGTSSYNEQFF.

The gene calls are TRBV5-1 and TRBJ2-2; no clear D. From germline, CDR1 is SGHRS and CDR2 YFSETQ. V was shortened by 0 bases and J by 2 bases, with 8 bases between the two germline ends. This CDR3 contains 15 residues. The CDR3 loop reads CASSLAVTNTGELFF. The CDR3 DNA reads as TGCGCCAGCAGCTTGGCCGTCACTAACACCGGGGAGCTGTTTTTT.

This chain joins TRBV5-1 and TRBJ2-1, with 14 bases identical to TRBD2. J lost 1 base, V lost 6 bases, and 6 bases had no gene match. CDR3 length equals 17 residues. CDR1 SGHRS and CDR2 YFSETQ come from the germline V gene. CDR3 amino acids: CASTYRLAGGSYNEQFF. The DNA for the CDR3 is TGCGCCAGCACCTATAGACTAGCGGGAGGGTCCTACAATGAGCAGTTCTTC.

This clone was picked up a small number of times. The chain joins TRBV2 to TRBJ2-3; the match to TRBD2 covers 8 bases. J was trimmed by 2 bases and V by 3 bases; bases with no gene match: 4. CDR1 is SNHLY, CDR2 FYNNEI, per germline. The CDR3 is made up of 15 amino acids. CDR3 in amino acids: CASSDLAGLTDTQYF. CDR3 DNA: TGTGCCAGCAGTGATTTAGCGGGGCTCACAGATACGCAGTATTTT.

This clone was counted only a few times. The chain joins TRBV5-6 to TRBJ2-1; 13 bases fit TRBD2. This CDR3 is built from 16 residues. The trim removed 4 bases at V and 9 bases at J, leaving 10 bases unmatched. Germline assignment: CDR1 SGHDT and CDR2 YYEEEE. The CDR3 spells CASSKRGLAGVGEQFF. The CDR3 nucleotides are TGTGCCAGCAGCAAGAGAGGACTAGCGGGAGTGGGTGAGCAGTTCTTC.

V is TRBV5-1 and J is TRBJ2-3; D perhaps matches TRBD2 (5 bases). The CDR3 is 16 residues long. Looked up from germline, CDR1 is SGHRS and CDR2 is YFSETQ. Trimming pared 7 bases from V and 1 base from J, leaving 19 bases between. CDR3 DNA sequence: TGCGCCAGCGCCCAACGGGGTAGTGGCGGCACAGATACGCAGTATTTT. This encodes CASAQRGSGGTDTQYF. The entire variable domain, with the rest obtained from reference TRBV5-1 and TRBJ2-3, is as follows: KAGVTQTPRYLIKTRGQQVTLSCSPISGHRSVSWYQQTPGQGLQFLFEYFSETQRNKGNFPGRFSGRQFSNSRSEMNVSTLELGDSALYLCASAQRGSGGTDTQYFGPGTRLTVL.

Here the CDR3 reads CASSRKRNTEAFF. In DNA form, the CDR3 reads TGCGCCAGCAGCAGGAAAAGGAACACTGAAGCTTTCTTT. The rearrangement joins TRBV10-2 to TRBJ1-1; D uncertain. CDR3 length: 13 residues. V lost 6 bases, J lost 1 base, and 9 bases lay in between. Germline V gene data show CDR1 as WSHSY and CDR2 as SAAADI.

This chain joins TRBV5-1 and TRBJ2-7, with TRBD1 as a possible D gene (5 bases). The germline V gene has CDR1 SGHRS and CDR2 YFSETQ. The CDR3 sequence is 14 residues long. V was pared by 3 bases and J by 0 bases, with 10 bases between. The CDR3 sequence is CASSSIRDSYEQYF. Written as DNA, the CDR3 is TGCGCCAGCAGCTCTATCAGGGACTCCTACGAGCAGTACTTC.

This chain connects TRBV25-1 to TRBJ2-1; D is perhaps TRBD2 (5 bases). CDR1 and CDR2 (germline): MGHDK, SYGVNS. This CDR3 has 15 residues. Trimming removed 4 bases from V and 0 bases from J, with 10 bases in between. CDR3 amino acids: CASSVLGSSYNEQFF. The CDR3 region has the DNA TGTGCCAGCAGTGTACTAGGGAGCTCCTACAATGAGCAGTTCTTC.